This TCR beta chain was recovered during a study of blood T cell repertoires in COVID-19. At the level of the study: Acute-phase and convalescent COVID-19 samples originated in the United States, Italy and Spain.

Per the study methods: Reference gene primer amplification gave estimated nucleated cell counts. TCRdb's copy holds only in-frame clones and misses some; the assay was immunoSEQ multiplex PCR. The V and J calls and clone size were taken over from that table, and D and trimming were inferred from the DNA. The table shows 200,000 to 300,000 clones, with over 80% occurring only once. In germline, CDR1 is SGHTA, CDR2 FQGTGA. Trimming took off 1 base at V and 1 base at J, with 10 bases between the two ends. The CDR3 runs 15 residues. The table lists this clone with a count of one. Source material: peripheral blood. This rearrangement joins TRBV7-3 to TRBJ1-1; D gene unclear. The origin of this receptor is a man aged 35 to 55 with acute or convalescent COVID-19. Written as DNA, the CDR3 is TGTGCCAGCAGCTTAAAGGGAGACGGGAACACTGAAGCTTTCTTT. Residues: CASSLKGDGNTEAFF.